A single sample is the source of the 17 T cell receptor beta chains below, sequenced in a study of T cells in women clearing cervical HPV infection. The method was immunoSEQ multiplex PCR; TCRdb's version includes in-frame clones alone and lacks a portion of them. Reported are around 30,000 clones; the ten largest clones contain around 2.8%. The specimen was blood buffy coat. These TCRs come from a woman aged 18 to 75 with a cervical HPV16 infection that either progressed to CIN3+ or cleared (not recorded which).

With regard to this clone: The DNA ends 3 residues before the CDR3 does, and the rest of the CDR3 is filled in from the germline J gene. V gene TRBV2 combines with J gene TRBJ1-2; 7 bases map to TRBD1. Trimming at V came to 5 bases and at J to 7 bases, leaving 13 bases not matched to a gene. The CDR3 contains 15 residues. CDR1 SNHLY and CDR2 FYNNEI come from the germline V gene. The CDR3 reads CASSTTGAQGGGYTF. The sequenced part of the CDR3 DNA is TGTGCCAGCAGTACTACAGGGGCCCAGGGCGGTGGC.

In the case of this clone: The CDR3 end lies 3 residues beyond the end of the read and is filled in from the germline J gene. The chain is built from TRBV30 and TRBJ2-3; 7 bases are shared with TRBD1. The germline V gene has CDR1 GTSNPN and CDR2 SVGIG (reference sequence). Trimming removed 4 bases from V and 0 bases from J; junction bases left unmatched: 7. This CDR3 region has 15 residues. CDR3 DNA (partial): TGTGCCTGGACAAGACAGGGCTCTAGCACAGATACG. Translation: CAWTRQGSSTDT. The CDR3 reads in full as CAWTRQGSSTDTQYF. The whole variable domain, filled in from reference TRBV30 and TRBJ2-3, reads SQTIHQWPATLVQPVGSPLSLECTVEGTSNPNLYWYRQAAGRGLQLLFYSVGIGQISSEVPQNLSASRPQDRQFILSSKKLLLSDSGFYLCAWTRQGSSTDTQYFGPGTRLTVL.

Points on this clone: The sequenced fragment ends 3 residues before the CDR3 boundary, so the rest is inferred from the germline J gene. The chain couples TRBV29-1 to TRBJ2-5; 7 positions agree with TRBD1. The CDR3 totals 16 residues. Germline CDR1 and CDR2: SQVTM and ANQGSEA. The ends lost 1 base at V and 4 bases at J; junction bases unmatched: 12. The CDR3 bases that were read are TGCAGCGTTGAAGCTCCACCCGACAGGGTCGGAGAGACC. Its protein is CSVEAPPDRVGET. The whole CDR3 sequence is CSVEAPPDRVGETQYF. Variable domain in full (rest from reference TRBV29-1 and TRBJ2-5): SAVISQKPSRDICQRGTSLTIQCQVDSQVTMMFWYRQQPGQSLTLIATANQGSEATYESGFVIDKFPISRPNLTFSTLTVSNMSPEDSSIYLCSVEAPPDRVGETQYFGPGTRLLVL.

About this clone: The DNA ends 3 residues before the CDR3 does, and the rest of the CDR3 is filled in from the germline J gene. This chain connects TRBV5-1 to TRBJ1-3, with 9 bases fitting TRBD1. The V gene end was trimmed by 2 bases and the J gene end by 4 bases; junction bases not matched to a gene: 4. CDR3 size: 15 residues. Germline V gene lookup returns CDR1 SGHRS and CDR2 YFSETQ. Partial CDR3 DNA: TGCGCCAGCAGCTTACAGGGGGCTGAAGGAAACACC. This codes for CASSLQGAEGNT. In full, the CDR3 reads CASSLQGAEGNTIYF.

With regard to this clone: The CDR3 is cut off 3 residues early in the read; its end comes from the germline J gene. The chain employs TRBV27 and TRBJ2-7, with D possibly matching TRBD2 (5 bases). Trimming removed 3 bases from V and 6 bases from J, with 12 bases in between. Looked up from germline, CDR1 is MNHEY and CDR2 is SMNVEV (reference sequence). This CDR3 has 13 amino acids. CDR3 amino acids: CASSFVPGSEQYF. The sequenced CDR3 bases are TGTGCCAGCAGTTTCGTTCCGGGGAGCGAG.

Concerning this clone: The read terminates 3 residues before the CDR3 end, so the remaining end is supplied by the germline J gene. The chain has TRBV6-1 and TRBJ2-3; 12 nucleotides match TRBD2. The CDR3 loop spans 16 amino acids. Germline lookup yields CDR1 MNHNS and CDR2 SASEGT. V lost 4 bases to trimming and J lost 4 bases; unmatched junction nucleotides: 6. The chain's CDR3 is CASSALAGGPPDTQYF. The DNA read from the CDR3 is TGTGCCAGCAGTGCACTAGCGGGAGGTCCCCCAGATACG.

This clone counts as medium-sized (0.01 to 0.1%) by frequency. The read ends 3 residues early relative to the CDR3; the germline J gene fills the gap. The chain joins TRBV2 to TRBJ2-5; 8 bases are shared with TRBD1. V trimming: 6 bases; J trimming: 7 bases; junction bases outside the gene matches: 7. There are 13 residues in the CDR3. CDR1 and CDR2 from the germline V gene are SNHLY and FYNNEI. CDR3 residues: CASSWDRKGTQYF. The covered CDR3 bases are TGTGCCAGCAGCTGGGACAGGAAGGGGACC.

Turning to this clone: The read terminates 3 residues before the CDR3 end, so the remaining end is supplied by the germline J gene. The J gene is TRBJ1-1, the V gene TRBV20-1, with 7 bases matching TRBD1. Per the germline V gene, CDR1 is DFQATT and CDR2 is SNEGSKA (reference sequence). The CDR3 has 15 residues. V lost 5 bases to trimming and J lost 5 bases; unmatched junction nucleotides: 14. The CDR3 here is CSAYRQGRGSTEAFF. CDR3 bases read: TGCAGTGCTTACCGACAGGGTCGAGGTTCGACTGAA.

As to this clone: The DNA ends 3 residues before the CDR3 does, and the rest of the CDR3 is filled in from the germline J gene. V is TRBV12-3 or TRBV12-4 and J is TRBJ1-1; 8 nucleotides line up with TRBD1. The CDR3 has 13 amino acids. V lost 3 bases, J lost 5 bases, and 2 bases stayed unmatched. The covered CDR3 bases are TGTGCCAGCAGTTTTGACAGGGGTACTGAA. Residues: CASSFDRGTE. In full, the CDR3 is CASSFDRGTEAFF.

As for this clone: The read finishes 3 residues shy of the CDR3 end, and the germline J gene is used to complete it. This chain uses TRBV7-6 with TRBJ1-2, with 9 nucleotides matching TRBD1. The length of the CDR3 is 15 residues. CDR1 is SGHVS, CDR2 FNYEAQ, per germline. CDR3 amino acids: CASSLEAQGAGGYTF. The sequenced part of the CDR3 DNA is TGTGCCAGCAGCTTAGAAGCACAGGGGGCGGGAGGC.

As to this clone: The read ends 3 residues early relative to the CDR3; the germline J gene fills the gap. This chain uses TRBV14 with TRBJ2-7, with 7 bases that match TRBD1. The V gene end was trimmed by 4 bases and the J gene end by 2 bases; junction bases not matched to a gene: 5. This CDR3 is built from 14 residues. CDR1 SGHDN and CDR2 FVKESK come from the germline V gene. The CDR3 bases that were read are TGTGCCAGCAGCCCCACGACAGGGACCTACGAG. This encodes CASSPTTGTYE. The whole CDR3 protein is CASSPTTGTYEQYF. The variable domain in full, with the rest retrieved from reference TRBV14 and TRBJ2-7, is EAGVTQFPSHSVIEKGQTVTLRCDPISGHDNLYWYRRVMGKEIKFLLHFVKESKQDESGMPNNRFLAERTGGTYSTLKVQPAELEDSGVYFCASSPTTGTYEQYFGPGTRLTVT.

As to this clone: The sequence runs out 3 residues before the end of the CDR3; the remainder is reconstructed from the germline J gene. V usage is TRBV29-1 and J usage is TRBJ1-2, with D tentatively TRBD1 (5 bases). The germline V gene encodes CDR1 SQVTM and CDR2 ANQGSEA. This CDR3 spans 14 amino acids. The ends were cut back, 4 bases at V and 6 bases at J, with 18 bases in the middle. Partial CDR3 DNA: TGCAGCGTTGCGGCTGTACCGGGGACTAATGGC. Translating it yields CSVAAVPGTNG. In full, the CDR3 reads CSVAAVPGTNGYTF. Complete variable domain (other parts from reference TRBV29-1 and TRBJ1-2): SAVISQKPSRDICQRGTSLTIQCQVDSQVTMMFWYRQQPGQSLTLIATANQGSEATYESGFVIDKFPISRPNLTFSTLTVSNMSPEDSSIYLCSVAAVPGTNGYTFGSGTRLTVV.

CDR3 bases read: TGCAGTGCTAGAGATAGGACAGGGGGACTTAAGGGC. The encoded protein is CSARDRTGGLKG. In full, the CDR3 is CSARDRTGGLKGYTF. The chain combines TRBV20-1 with TRBJ1-2; 10 nucleotides line up with TRBD1. The CDR3 goes on 3 residues after the read ends, and that part is filled in from the germline J gene. The germline gives CDR1 DFQATT, CDR2 SNEGSKA (reference sequence). This CDR3 is 15 amino acids long.

The CDR3 loop reads CASSADRVDGYTF. CDR3 DNA (partial): TGTGCCAGCAGCGCAGACAGGGTTGATGGC. The chain has TRBV12-3 or TRBV12-4 and TRBJ1-2; TRBD1 agrees at 7 bases. Read data end 3 residues before the CDR3 end; the end is taken from the germline J gene. The CDR3 is 13 amino acids. V was clipped by 6 bases and J by 6 bases; unmatched bases: 7.

In regard to this clone: Coverage ceases 3 residues before the CDR3 finishes, and the germline J gene fills in the end. The V and J genes are TRBV2 and TRBJ2-1, with D perhaps matching TRBD1 (6 bases). CDR1 SNHLY and CDR2 FYNNEI come from the germline V gene. The CDR3 totals 13 residues. The V end was cut by 6 bases, the J end by 9 bases, with 15 bases between. CDR3 sequence: CASRTQGLVEQFF. CDR3 DNA, as far as it was read: TGTGCCAGCAGAACACAGGGTTTGGTTGAG.

The CDR3 bases that were read are TGCAGTGCTAGGGGTATACAGGGGCTAGGAGGC. This codes for CSARGIQGLGG. The complete CDR3 reads CSARGIQGLGGYTF. This chain uses TRBV20-1 with TRBJ1-2; TRBD1 aligns across 7 bases. Read sequence stops 3 residues before the CDR3 end, and the germline J gene provides the missing end. This CDR3 region has 14 residues. The germline gives CDR1 DFQATT, CDR2 SNEGSKA (reference sequence).

Notes on this clone: The read gets to within 3 residues of the CDR3 end, and the germline J gene fills in the rest. The rearrangement joins TRBV20-1 to TRBJ1-5, with 7 bases that match TRBD1. After removal of 5 bases from V and 4 bases from J, the junction contained 11 bases not matched to a gene. CDR1 is DFQATT and CDR2 is SNEGSKA in the germline V gene (reference sequence). There are 15 residues in the CDR3. The CDR3 reads CSASPTGLRNQPQHF. The part of the CDR3 DNA that was read is TGCAGTGCTTCCCCGACAGGGTTGAGAAATCAGCCC.